This TCR beta chain derives from a study of shared clonotypes between healthy human individuals. Using immunoSEQ multiplex PCR, the repertoire was profiled, and TCRdb retains in-frame clones only, with some absent. The sample has about 2.2 million clones; over 85% are singletons. CDR3 length: 16 residues. CDR1 is MDHEN and CDR2 is SYDVKM in the germline V gene. With 5 bases clipped from V and 3 bases from J, the junction kept 9 bases outside the gene matches. Remarks on this clone: Its specificity is not known.

In the naive CD8 group, cells lacked CD45RO and were positively selected for CCR7, so terminally differentiated effector memory CD45RA+ cells were left out. The study's findings and limits: What naive subsets generally showed was a larger estimated richness than memory subsets showed.

The source is a man between 18 and 29 years old in good health. Some clones in this sample may be carry-over from other donors' samples. This rearrangement joins TRBV28 to TRBJ1-1, with 10 bases fitting TRBD1. Sample: naive CD8+ T cells from PBMCs. The CDR3 nucleotides read TGTGCCAGCAGTCTATACTCGACAGGGGGCTACACTGAAGCTTTCTTT. Its protein product is CASSLYSTGGYTEAFF.